This T cell receptor (beta chain) comes out of a study of shared clonotypes between healthy human individuals. Findings and limits, study-wide: What rarefaction showed was incomplete sorted-subset sequencing despite large depth. Relative to memory subsets, naive subsets generally showed larger estimated richness.

The CDR3 is 16 amino acids. Trimming at V came to 0 bases and at J to 1 base, leaving 6 bases not matched to a gene. Per germline, CDR1 SGHNT and CDR2 YYREEE (reference sequence). It was at deep level that the assay was run. Using approximately 200 ng DNA, approximately 27,000 T cell genomes, the sorted-subset replicate PCRs were run. Sequenced by immunoSEQ multiplex PCR; TCRdb stores in-frame clones only, minus some. The sample lists some 2,000,000 clones; approximately 96% were seen once. Concerning this clone: Antigen specificity is unknown.

The sequencing sample was made of naive CD4+ T cells sorted from blood. Subset reported: CD45RA+ positively selected. This chain connects TRBV5-4 to TRBJ2-7, with TRBD2 identical over 8 bases. This receptor was identified in a man aged 18 to 29 in good health. The CDR3 DNA reads as TGTGCCAGCAGCTTGGGGGGAATAGCGGGATCCTACGAGCAGTACTTC. Its protein product is CASSLGGIAGSYEQYF.